The 17 T cell receptor beta chains reported below all come from one sample, sequenced in a study of Graves' ophthalmopathy and Graves' hyperthyroidism. Researchers took RNA transcripts and amplified TCR beta CDR3 regions from them. First-round RT-PCR with HTBI primers preceded a second-round multiplex PCR. TCRdb reanalysed the multiplex PCR reads using MiXCR and keeps one entry per CDR3 protein. Among about 740,000 distinct CDR3 sequences listed, 40% were seen once. Sequenced input: peripheral blood. These TCRs come from an adult man with Graves' ophthalmopathy.

This clonotype was seen at least ten times. The chain has TRBV20-1 and TRBJ1-2, with D perhaps TRBD1 (5 bases). Between the trimmed V and J ends, which lost 3 bases and 6 bases, there was a span of 17 bases. This CDR3 spans 14 amino acids. Germline CDR1 reads DFQATT; CDR2 reads SNEGSKA (reference sequence). This CDR3 is CSARVDSDGDGYTF. The CDR3 nucleotides read TGCAGTGCTAGGGTCGACAGCGATGGGGATGGCTACACCTTC.

This sequence joins TRBV7-9 and TRBJ1-5; D not certain. There are 15 residues in the CDR3. Per germline, CDR1 SEHNR and CDR2 FQNEAQ (reference sequence). V dropped 6 bases and J dropped 0 bases, with 12 bases sitting between them. CDR3 amino acids: CASSYLEYSNQPQHF. CDR3 bases: TGTGCCAGCAGTTACCTAGAGTATAGCAATCAGCCCCAGCATTTT.

The chain uses TRBV9 and TRBJ2-5, with 8 bases fitting TRBD2. Trimming at V came to 0 bases and at J to 4 bases, leaving 2 bases not matched to a gene. The CDR3 length is 14 residues. CDR1 and CDR2 (germline): SGDLS, YYNGEE. The chain's CDR3 is CASSVAGGVETQYF. In nucleotides, the CDR3 is TGTGCCAGCAGCGTAGCGGGGGGGGTAGAGACCCAGTACTTC.

This clonotype was observed a few times. The chain recombines TRBV6-1 with TRBJ1-1, with D possibly matching TRBD1 (5 bases). The germline CDR1 and CDR2 sequences are MNHNS and SASEGT. The CDR3 sequence is 15 residues long. Trimming took 5 bases from V and 1 from J, leaving 14 bases between them. The CDR3 DNA reads TGTGCCAGCAGTTACAACAGGATTCAGAACACTGAAGCTTTCTTT. Its translation: CASSYNRIQNTEAFF.

Of note for this clonotype: One end of the junction is discordant with germline, which a read error may explain. The V gene is TRBV10-3, the J gene TRBJ1-2; 8 bases agree with TRBD1. The CDR3 runs 14 residues. Germline CDR1 reads ENHRY; CDR2 reads SYGVKD. The CDR3 coding sequence is TGTGCCAGCAGTCCCCAGGGGGCTATCTATGGCTACACCTTC. Translated, it gives CASSPQGAIYGYTF.

The V call is TRBV25-1, the J call TRBJ2-2, with D possibly being TRBD2 (5 bases). Trimming removed 5 bases at V and 0 bases at J, with 16 bases between. This CDR3 region has 17 residues. Germline CDR1 reads MGHDK; CDR2 reads SYGVNS. CDR3 nucleotides: TGTGCCAGCAGTCCTCGGACTCTTAGAACGAACACCGGGGAGCTGTTTTTT. It yields the protein CASSPRTLRTNTGELFF.

The V gene is TRBV10-3, the J gene TRBJ2-7; the D gene could be TRBD1 or TRBD2 (5 bases each). In germline, CDR1 is ENHRY, CDR2 SYGVKD. The germline V and J ends were trimmed by 3 bases and 6 bases, with 24 bases remaining between them. This CDR3 has 17 amino acids. The CDR3 is CAISEPGRGGSGSEQYF. As DNA, the CDR3 is TGTGCCATCAGTGAACCGGGACGAGGTGGTTCGGGTAGCGAGCAGTACTTC.

As regards this clonotype: This may be a read error, as it is one base from a much larger clone. As DNA, the CDR3 is TGTGCCAACAGCTTGTCAGCTAACTATGGCTACACCTTC. Protein: CANSLSANYGYTF. The chain combines TRBV7-9 with TRBJ1-2; D call uncertain. The length of the CDR3 is 13 residues. Germline assignment: CDR1 SEHNR and CDR2 FQNEAQ (reference sequence).

In the case of this clonotype: Given a much more abundant clone one base away, this may be a read error. This chain links TRBV12-3 or TRBV12-4 with TRBJ1-1; D not certain. The CDR3 runs to 12 residues. The CDR3: CASSEFLSKGLF. CDR3 nucleotides: TGTGCCAGCAGTGAATTCTTGTCGAAGGGTCTCTTT.

The chain uses TRBV4-3 and TRBJ1-4; D is possibly TRBD1 (6 bases). CDR1 is LGHNA, CDR2 YSLEER, per germline. V was pared by 1 base and J by 5 bases, with 17 bases between. This CDR3 has 17 amino acids. CDR3 protein: CASSQARSGTLNEKLFF. The CDR3 DNA follows: TGCGCCAGCAGCCAAGCTCGTTCGGGGACACTGAATGAAAAACTGTTTTTT.

This sequence joins TRBV7-2 and TRBJ1-1, with unresolved D. The CDR3 consists of 16 residues. Germline V CDR1 and CDR2: SGHTA, FQGNSA. Trimming pared 5 bases from V and 5 bases from J, leaving 21 bases between. The CDR3 bases are TGTGCCAGCAGCCAAGATGGTCCGGGAATGGGGACTGAAGCTTTCTTT. Encoded protein: CASSQDGPGMGTEAFF.

This clonotype was recorded at least ten times. CDR3 sequence: CATSDPDRGNQPQHF. In DNA form, the CDR3 reads TGTGCCACCAGTGACCCTGACAGGGGCAATCAGCCCCAGCATTTT. The rearrangement uses TRBV24-1 and TRBJ1-5; 7 bases agree with TRBD1. CDR3 length: 15 residues. Trimming removed 4 bases from V and 2 bases from J; junction bases left unmatched: 4. Germline lookup yields CDR1 KGHDR and CDR2 SFDVKD.

This clonotype appeared many times. The chain links TRBV7-9 to TRBJ1-1, with 7 bases lining up with TRBD1. V lost 5 bases, J lost 11 bases, and 11 bases stayed unmatched. The germline V gene encodes CDR1 SEHNR and CDR2 FQNEAQ (reference sequence). The length of the CDR3 is 13 residues. In DNA form, the CDR3 reads TGTGCCAGCAGCACAAGGACAGGTTTCAAGGCTTTCTTT. Its translation is CASSTRTGFKAFF. The variable domain in full, with the rest retrieved from reference TRBV7-9 and TRBJ1-1, is DTGVSQNPRHKITKRGQNVTFRCDPISEHNRLYWYRQTLGQGPEFLTYFQNEAQLEKSRLLSDRFSAERPKGSFSTLEIQRTEQGDSAMYLCASSTRTGFKAFFGQGTRLTVV.

This chain joins TRBV7-9 and TRBJ2-7; 7 nucleotides align to TRBD1. This CDR3 comprises 13 residues. The J segment lost 6 bases and the V segment lost 11 bases, leaving 13 bases of the junction unmatched. Germline assignment: CDR1 SEHNR and CDR2 FQNEAQ (reference sequence). CDR3 nucleotide sequence: TGTGCCGCGTCCCGACAGGGATTCGGCGAGCAGTACTTC. Amino acid sequence: CAASRQGFGEQYF.

V usage is TRBV10-3 and J usage is TRBJ2-7; perhaps D is TRBD1 or TRBD2 (6 bases each). The CDR3 is made up of 16 amino acids. Looked up from germline, CDR1 is ENHRY and CDR2 is SYGVKD. V lost 10 bases and J lost 3, with 25 bases in between. The CDR3 bases are TGTGCCAGCCAGGGGCCAAATTGGAGGGGGATCTACGAGCAGTACTTC. Its protein is CASQGPNWRGIYEQYF.

This clonotype has ten or more counts. The rearrangement uses TRBV15 and TRBJ1-1; a weak D match, TRBD1 (6 bases). Germline V gives CDR1 LNHNV, CDR2 YYDKDF (reference sequence). Trimming took 4 bases from V and 5 from J, leaving 17 bases between them. The CDR3 has 15 residues. The CDR3 region is CATSKEDSWGTEAFF. For the CDR3, the DNA is TGTGCCACCAGCAAAGAGGACAGCTGGGGGACTGAAGCTTTCTTT.

This clonotype came up many times. The rearrangement uses TRBV15 and TRBJ1-2; 10 nucleotides agree with TRBD1. The CDR3 consists of 14 residues. J was trimmed by 7 bases and V by 9 bases; bases with no gene match: 11. The germline CDR1 and CDR2 sequences are LNHNV and YYDKDF (reference sequence). CDR3 DNA: TGTGCCACTAGCCAGACAGGGGGCTCTAGTGGCTACACCTTC. Its translation: CATSQTGGSSGYTF.